The 21 T cell receptor beta chains below all came from one sample that was sequenced in a study of blood T cell repertoires in COVID-19. Measured with immunoSEQ multiplex PCR; TCRdb has only the in-frame clones, and not every one. The sample holds roughly 57,000 clones, roughly nine tenths seen once. The specimen was peripheral blood. These receptors were taken from a human donor in a cohort sampled during active COVID-19.

The rearrangement joins TRBV7-2 to TRBJ2-3, with D perhaps matching TRBD2 (5 bases). CDR1 SGHTA and CDR2 FQGNSA come from the germline V gene. The V end was cut by 1 base, the J end by 6 bases, with 11 bases between. The CDR3 loop spans 14 amino acids. CDR3 sequence: CASSLVRGSDTQYF. For the CDR3, the DNA is TGTGCCAGCAGCTTAGTCCGGGGTTCGGATACGCAGTATTTT.

This rearrangement joins TRBV9 to TRBJ1-2, with 9 bases matching TRBD1. V dropped 3 bases and J dropped 7; count of bases not matched to a gene: 16. Germline V CDR1 and CDR2: SGDLS, YYNGEE. The CDR3 sequence is 17 residues long. CDR3 sequence reads: CASSAVLQGARGFGYTF. Here the CDR3 DNA reads TGTGCCAGCAGCGCCGTTTTACAGGGGGCGCGTGGCTTTGGCTACACCTTC.

The J gene is TRBJ2-1, the V gene TRBV15; 12 positions agree with TRBD2. The length of the CDR3 is 15 residues. The V gene end was trimmed by 0 bases and the J gene end by 6 bases; junction bases not matched to a gene: 0. Germline CDR1 and CDR2: LNHNV and YYDKDF (reference sequence). In DNA, the CDR3 is TGTGCCACCAGCAGAGAACTAGCGGGAGGCAATGAGCAGTTCTTC. Translated: CATSRELAGGNEQFF.

As concerns this clone: A junction boundary mismatches the germline segment, possibly from a read error. The V call is TRBV7-7, the J call TRBJ2-2; D perhaps matches TRBD1 (6 bases). Germline values: CDR1 SSHAT, CDR2 FNYEAQ (reference sequence). There are 15 residues in the CDR3. The CDR3 sequence: CASSLRAGDAGELFF. Here the CDR3 DNA reads TGTGCTAGCAGCTTACGGGCAGGGGATGCCGGGGAGCTGTTTTTT.

This chain connects TRBV5-4 to TRBJ2-1; TRBD2 matches at 10 bases. This CDR3 spans 15 amino acids. After removal of 2 bases from V and 6 bases from J, the junction contained 5 bases not matched to a gene. Per the germline V gene, CDR1 is SGHNT and CDR2 is YYREEE (reference sequence). CDR3 in amino acids: CASSFISSGSNEQFF. CDR3 nucleotides: TGTGCCAGCAGCTTTATCTCTAGCGGGAGCAATGAGCAGTTCTTC.

The V call is TRBV2, the J call TRBJ1-4, with D perhaps TRBD1 (5 bases). CDR3 length: 13 residues. Trimming stripped 6 bases from V and 3 bases from J, with 8 bases between. CDR1 and CDR2 from the germline V gene are SNHLY and FYNNEI. The CDR3, as DNA: TGTGCCAGCAGCAGGGAGGCTAATGAAAAACTGTTTTTT. Translating it yields CASSREANEKLFF.

This chain joins TRBV19 and TRBJ2-3; 16 bases fit TRBD2. V was clipped by 5 bases and J by 4 bases; unmatched bases: 12. CDR1 LNHDA and CDR2 SQIVND come from the germline V gene (reference sequence). The length of the CDR3 is 19 residues. CDR3 DNA: TGTGCCAGTAGTCTCGAAGGGACTAGCGGGAGGGCCTTTGCAGATACGCAGTATTTT. Protein sequence: CASSLEGTSGRAFADTQYF.

The V call is TRBV28, the J call TRBJ1-5, with D uncertain. Germline values: CDR1 MDHEN, CDR2 SYDVKM. Trimming removed 6 bases from V and 0 bases from J, with 6 bases in between. There are 13 residues in the CDR3. DNA for the CDR3: TGTGCCAGCAGGCTATATAGCAATCAGCCCCAGCATTTT. Translated: CASRLYSNQPQHF.

The V gene is TRBV13, the J gene TRBJ1-1; D possibly corresponds to TRBD1 (5 bases). The CDR3 totals 15 residues. V was shortened by 5 bases and J by 2 bases, with 15 bases between the two germline ends. Germline V gives CDR1 PRHDT, CDR2 FYEKMQ (reference sequence). CDR3 bases: TGTGCCAGCAGCCCACCCCCGGGGGGAAACACTGAAGCTTTCTTT. Translated, it gives CASSPPPGGNTEAFF.

This rearrangement joins TRBV3-1 (or the pseudogene TRBV3-2) to TRBJ1-1; D is ambiguous. The CDR3 runs 13 residues. Per germline, CDR1 LGHDT and CDR2 YNNKEL (reference sequence). The V end lost 4 bases, the J end lost 5 bases, and 11 bases lay between the germline ends. CDR3 loop: CASSPAVGTEAFF. For the CDR3, the DNA is TGTGCCAGCAGCCCGGCGGTGGGTACTGAAGCTTTCTTT.

The chain links TRBV19 to TRBJ2-3, with D unclear. Germline V gives CDR1 LNHDA, CDR2 SQIVND (reference sequence). The CDR3 covers 14 residues. Trimming removed 8 bases from V and 0 bases from J, with 12 bases in between. CDR3 nucleotide sequence: TGTGCCAGTGAGGTCAGCTATAGCACAGATACGCAGTATTTT. Protein: CASEVSYSTDTQYF.

The V call is TRBV19, the J call TRBJ1-1; the match to TRBD1 covers 8 bases. V dropped 7 bases and J dropped 2; count of bases not matched to a gene: 6. Germline V lookup: CDR1 LNHDA, CDR2 SQIVND (reference sequence). CDR3 length equals 14 residues. CDR3 sequence reads: CASKLDRDNTEAFF. The CDR3 coding sequence is TGTGCCAGTAAGTTGGACAGGGACAACACTGAAGCTTTCTTT.

This clone was recorded only once. The chain links TRBV9 to TRBJ2-5; D possibly corresponds to TRBD2 (7 bases). CDR3 length: 18 amino acids. From germline, CDR1 is SGDLS and CDR2 YYNGEE. V lost 0 bases, J lost 2 bases, and 20 bases lay in between. CDR3: CASSVAEDQSGTQETQYF. As DNA, the CDR3 is TGTGCCAGCAGCGTAGCTGAGGACCAGAGCGGGACACAAGAGACCCAGTACTTC.

The chain employs TRBV27 and TRBJ1-1; unclear D gene. Germline V gene sequence: CDR1 MNHEY, CDR2 SMNVEV (reference sequence). The CDR3 runs 14 residues. V was clipped by 2 bases and J by 4 bases, with 11 bases between them. The CDR3 nucleotides are TGTGCCAGCAGTTTAGGAGGGTTTAGCACTGAAGCTTTCTTT. This sequence encodes CASSLGGFSTEAFF.

The chain employs TRBV12-3 or TRBV12-4 and TRBJ1-4; no clear D. V was clipped by 4 bases and J by 7 bases, with 4 bases between them. The CDR3 is 11 amino acids. The CDR3 nucleotides are TGTGCCAGCAGTTCTACTGAAAAACTGTTTTTT. This sequence encodes CASSSTEKLFF.

This chain joins TRBV4-2 and TRBJ2-4; TRBD2 agrees at 7 bases. CDR1 and CDR2 from the germline V gene are LGHNA and YNFKEQ. The CDR3 has 15 amino acids. Losses at the gene ends were 0 bases for V and 3 bases for J; bases not matched to a gene: 2. DNA for the CDR3: TGTGCCAGCAGCCAAGACTGGGGGGGCAAAAACATTCAGTACTTC. Translated: CASSQDWGGKNIQYF.

J is TRBJ2-2 and V is TRBV6-4; TRBD2 matches 7 bases. There are 15 residues in the CDR3. With V trimmed by 4 bases and J by 2 bases, 4 bases remained unmatched. Germline CDR1 is MRHNA and CDR2 is SNTAGT. The CDR3 DNA sequence: TGTGCCAGCAGTGCCGGGACTATAAACACCGGGGAGCTGTTTTTT. Amino acids: CASSAGTINTGELFF.

The chain recombines TRBV7-8 with TRBJ2-7, with TRBD1 identical over 9 bases. Germline-derived CDR1 and CDR2 are SGHVS and FQNEAQ. Trimming took 5 bases from V and 2 from J; bases not matched to a gene: 13. The CDR3 runs 17 residues. Here the CDR3 DNA reads TGTGCCAGCAGCCCGGGACAGGGCCAGATGGTCGCCTACGAGCAGTACTTC. This codes for CASSPGQGQMVAYEQYF. The whole variable domain, filled in from reference TRBV7-8 and TRBJ2-7, reads GAGVSQSPRYKVAKRGQDVALRCDPISGHVSLFWYQQALGQGPEFLTYFQNEAQLDKSGLPSDRFFAERPEGSVSTLKIQRTQQEDSAVYLCASSPGQGQMVAYEQYFGPGTRLTVT.

V gene TRBV28 combines with J gene TRBJ2-6; D gene unclear. CDR1 is MDHEN and CDR2 is SYDVKM in the germline V gene. Deletions cut 7 bases from V and 0 bases from J, with 16 bases between. The CDR3 runs 17 residues. This CDR3 is CASTLGPYVSGANVLTF. Written as DNA, the CDR3 is TGTGCCAGCACCCTGGGCCCGTACGTCTCTGGGGCCAACGTCCTGACTTTC.

V is TRBV28 and J is TRBJ1-5, with D possibly being TRBD1 (6 bases). Germline V gene lookup returns CDR1 MDHEN and CDR2 SYDVKM. The CDR3 has 12 residues. Trimming took off 11 bases at V and 4 bases at J, with 12 bases between the two ends. The CDR3 here is CAATGINQPQHF. The DNA for the CDR3 is TGTGCCGCAACAGGGATTAATCAGCCCCAGCATTTT.

The chain uses TRBV7-9 and TRBJ1-4; 7 bases align to TRBD1. Unmatched junction bases numbered 7, after V lost 4 bases and J lost 8 bases. From germline, CDR1 is SEHNR and CDR2 FQNEAQ (reference sequence). The CDR3 has 14 amino acids. The CDR3 coding sequence is TGTGCCAGCAGCTCGACAGGGCCCCAAGAAAAACTGTTTTTT. Translating it yields CASSSTGPQEKLFF.